The clone carrying this TCR beta chain came up a few times. Germline CDR1 is SGHDT and CDR2 is YYEEEE. The CDR3 contains 17 residues. Losses at the gene ends were 0 bases for V and 5 bases for J; bases not matched to a gene: 11. This entry is derived from a study of blood T cells in healthy people across ages. A sample-barcoded 5' primer and a J-beta primer mix were used in a second PCR of about 7 to 11 cycles. Every molecule of cDNA carried a tag from a template-switch adaptor with 12 random nucleotides. In TCRdb, the 5' RACE reads were re-called with MiXCR into one record per CDR3 protein. The data show hundreds of thousands of distinct CDR3 sequences, with about 52% seen just once and around a third held by the top ten. All donors came from Russia, were Caucasian and healthy, and spanned ages 6 to 90. Researchers collected about 9.1 milliliters of peripheral blood from every single donor. PBMCs numbering at least 6.5 million were isolated per sample.

This sequence was found in a woman aged 60-70 years in good health. V usage is TRBV5-6 and J usage is TRBJ2-7, with 10 bases fitting TRBD2. Sequencing was performed on blood. The CDR3 sequence is CASSLGVRSLAGDEQYF. CDR3 DNA: TGTGCCAGCAGCTTGGGAGTTCGGTCGCTAGCGGGAGACGAGCAGTACTTC. The entire variable domain, with the rest obtained from reference TRBV5-6 and TRBJ2-7, is as follows: DAGVTQSPTHLIKTRGQQVTLRCSPKSGHDTVSWYQQALGQGPQFIFQYYEEEERQRGNFPDRFSGHQFPNYSSELNVNALLLGDSALYLCASSLGVRSLAGDEQYFGPGTRLTVT.